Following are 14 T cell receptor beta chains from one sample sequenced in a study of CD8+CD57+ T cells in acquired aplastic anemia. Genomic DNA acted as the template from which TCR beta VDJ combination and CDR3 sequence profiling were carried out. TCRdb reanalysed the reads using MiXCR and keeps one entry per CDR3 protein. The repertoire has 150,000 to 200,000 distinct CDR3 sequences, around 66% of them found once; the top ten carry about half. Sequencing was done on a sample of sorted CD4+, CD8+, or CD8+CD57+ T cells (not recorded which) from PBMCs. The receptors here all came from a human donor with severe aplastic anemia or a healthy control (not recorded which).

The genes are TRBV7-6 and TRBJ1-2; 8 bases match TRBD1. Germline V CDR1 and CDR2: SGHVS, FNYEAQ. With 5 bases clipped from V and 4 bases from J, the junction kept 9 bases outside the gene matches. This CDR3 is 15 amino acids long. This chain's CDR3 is CASSPDGRGLYGYTF. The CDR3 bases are TGTGCCAGCAGCCCAGACGGCAGGGGGCTCTATGGCTACACCTTC. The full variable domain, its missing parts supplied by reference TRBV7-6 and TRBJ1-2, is GAGVSQSPRYKVTKRGQDVALRCDPISGHVSLYWYRQALGQGPEFLTYFNYEAQQDKSGLPNDRFSAERPEGSISTLTIQRTEQRDSAMYRCASSPDGRGLYGYTFGSGTRLTVV.

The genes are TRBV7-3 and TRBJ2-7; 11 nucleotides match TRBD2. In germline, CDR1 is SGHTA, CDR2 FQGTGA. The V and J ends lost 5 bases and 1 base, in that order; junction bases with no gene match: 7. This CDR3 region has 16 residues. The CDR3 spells CASSAGLAGGSYEQYF. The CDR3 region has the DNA TGTGCCAGCAGCGCCGGGCTAGCGGGGGGTTCCTACGAGCAGTACTTC.

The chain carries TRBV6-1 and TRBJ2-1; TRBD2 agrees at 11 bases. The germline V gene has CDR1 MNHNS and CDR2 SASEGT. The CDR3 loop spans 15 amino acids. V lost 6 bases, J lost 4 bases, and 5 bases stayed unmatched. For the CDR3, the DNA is TGTGCCAGCAGCGTAGCTAGCGGGGGGTACAATGAGCAGTTCTTC. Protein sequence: CASSVASGGYNEQFF.

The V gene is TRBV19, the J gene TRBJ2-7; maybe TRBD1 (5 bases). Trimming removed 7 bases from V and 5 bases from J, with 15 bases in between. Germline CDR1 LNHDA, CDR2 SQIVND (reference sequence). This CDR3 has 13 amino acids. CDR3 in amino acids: CASKGTGWDEQYF. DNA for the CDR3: TGTGCCAGTAAGGGAACAGGCTGGGACGAGCAGTACTTC.

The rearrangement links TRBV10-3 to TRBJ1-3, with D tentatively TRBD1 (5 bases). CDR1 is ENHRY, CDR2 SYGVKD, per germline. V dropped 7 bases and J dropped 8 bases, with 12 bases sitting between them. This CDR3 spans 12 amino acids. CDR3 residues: CAIKLRGDTIYF. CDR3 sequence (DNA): TGTGCCATCAAGCTCCGAGGGGACACCATATATTTT.

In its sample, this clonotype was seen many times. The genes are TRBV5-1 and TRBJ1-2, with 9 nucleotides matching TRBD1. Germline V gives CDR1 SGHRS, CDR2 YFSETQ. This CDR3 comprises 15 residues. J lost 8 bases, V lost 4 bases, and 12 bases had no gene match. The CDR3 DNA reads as TGCGCCAGCAGCACCGGGACAGGGCAGTGGGACGGCTACACCTTC. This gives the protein CASSTGTGQWDGYTF.

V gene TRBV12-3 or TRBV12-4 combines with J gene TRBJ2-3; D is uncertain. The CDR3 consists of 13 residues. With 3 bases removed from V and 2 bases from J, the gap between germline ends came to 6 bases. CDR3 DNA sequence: TGTGCCAGCAGTTTTGGAGTCACAGATACGCAGTATTTT. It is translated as CASSFGVTDTQYF.

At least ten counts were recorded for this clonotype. CDR3 residues: CASSAETGDDSPLHF. DNA of the CDR3: TGTGCCAGCAGCGCGGAGACAGGGGATGATTCACCCCTCCACTTT. The gene calls are TRBV7-9 and TRBJ1-6, with TRBD1 matching 8 bases. With 5 bases clipped from V and 8 bases from J, the junction kept 8 bases outside the gene matches. The germline CDR1 and CDR2 sequences are SEHNR and FQNEAQ (reference sequence). The CDR3 totals 15 residues.

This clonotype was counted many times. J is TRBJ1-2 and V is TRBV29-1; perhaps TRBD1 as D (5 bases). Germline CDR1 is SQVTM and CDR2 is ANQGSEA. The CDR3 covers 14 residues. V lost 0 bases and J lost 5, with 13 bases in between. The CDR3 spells CSVEDPRQPYGYTF. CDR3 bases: TGCAGCGTTGAAGACCCCAGACAGCCTTATGGCTACACCTTC.

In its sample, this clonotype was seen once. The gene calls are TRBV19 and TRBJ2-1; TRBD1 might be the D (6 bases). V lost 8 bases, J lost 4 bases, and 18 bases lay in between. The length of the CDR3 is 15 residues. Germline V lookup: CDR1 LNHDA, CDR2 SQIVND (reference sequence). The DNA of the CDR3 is TGTGCCAGTGGGGGCAGGGGCATCTATTACAATGAGCAGTTCTTC. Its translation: CASGGRGIYYNEQFF.

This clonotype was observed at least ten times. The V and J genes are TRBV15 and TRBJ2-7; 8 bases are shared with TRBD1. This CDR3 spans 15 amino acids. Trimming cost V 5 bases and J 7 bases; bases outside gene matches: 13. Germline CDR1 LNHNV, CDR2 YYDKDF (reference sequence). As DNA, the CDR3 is TGTGCCACCAGCGGTTTATCAGGGGGCGCGGGGGAGCAGTACTTC. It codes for CATSGLSGGAGEQYF.

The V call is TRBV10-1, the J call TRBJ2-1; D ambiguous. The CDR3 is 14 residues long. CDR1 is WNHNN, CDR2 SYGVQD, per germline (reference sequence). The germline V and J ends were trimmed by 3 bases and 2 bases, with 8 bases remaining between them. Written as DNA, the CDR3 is TGCGCCAGCAGTGAAGGCTTGCCCTACAATGAGCAGTTCTTC. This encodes CASSEGLPYNEQFF.

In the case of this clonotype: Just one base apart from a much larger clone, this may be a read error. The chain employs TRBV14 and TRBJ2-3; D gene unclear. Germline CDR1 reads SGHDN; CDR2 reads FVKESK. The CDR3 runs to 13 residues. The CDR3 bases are TGTGCCAGCAGCCAAACTCACACAGATACGCGGTATTTT. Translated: CASSQTHTDTRYF.

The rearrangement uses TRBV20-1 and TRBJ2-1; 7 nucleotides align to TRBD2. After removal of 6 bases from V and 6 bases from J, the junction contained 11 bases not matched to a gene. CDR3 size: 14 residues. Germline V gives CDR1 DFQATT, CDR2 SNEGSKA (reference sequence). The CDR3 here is CSASDRGTTNEQFF. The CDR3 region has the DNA TGCAGTGCATCTGACAGAGGGACTACCAATGAGCAGTTCTTC.